This T cell receptor (beta chain) was recorded in a study of cytomegalovirus exposure and HLA in healthy donors. Study results and limitations: Association of a missense DCLRE1C variant with TCR beta V- and J-gene trimming was reported in a later analysis. Per a prior analysis, the majority of TCR beta V segments were productive roughly 90% or roughly 30% of the time. A likely sequencing artifact accounted for one observed cluster of highly shared sequence variants. CMV serostatus stood as the only immune exposure information on hand.

Germline values: CDR1 SGHAT, CDR2 FQNNGV. The V end lost 5 bases, the J end lost 5 bases, and 18 bases lay between the germline ends. The CDR3 is made up of 16 amino acids. The PCR made use of 60 Vbeta and 13 Jbeta primers. TCRdb's table, derived via immunoSEQ multiplex PCR, lists solely in-frame clones and lacks some. The repertoire holds roughly 180,000 clones, with roughly four fifths as singletons. In regard to this clone: The antigen remains unidentified.

The sequence was obtained from a female donor in good health and CMV-seronegative. Specimen: PBMCs. The V and J genes are TRBV11-2 and TRBJ1-4, with D tentatively TRBD1 (6 bases). Written as DNA, the CDR3 is TGTGCCAGCAGCCCTATTGGGGGGGGCGAGAATGAAAAACTGTTTTTT. Translation gives CASSPIGGGENEKLFF.